This T cell receptor (beta chain) was recorded in a study of T-cell reconstitution after alpha-beta-depleted transplantation in children. The TCRbeta library was prepared with unique molecular identifiers. TCRdb reanalysed the PCR reads using MiXCR and keeps one entry per CDR3 protein. Of around 580,000 distinct CDR3 sequences in the sample, approximately 30% are singletons; the top ten hold about a third. Concerning this clonotype: The antigen is undetermined.

General study results and limits: Surviving recipient cells, namely T cells and thymic progenitors, were the source of high day-60 TCRbeta diversity in some patients. One year post-transplant, T-cell counts and diversity were largely derived from T cells produced anew. After transplant, at about two months, alpha-beta T cells were reportedly derived from several hundred expanded graft clones.

Trimming removed 4 bases from V and 8 bases from J, with 14 bases in between. This CDR3 spans 14 amino acids. In germline, CDR1 is MNHEY, CDR2 SMNVEV (reference sequence). The sequence was collected from a boy younger than two with Wiskott-Aldrich syndrome, due to receive a stem cell transplant. The specimen comprised PBMCs, sampled before TCRalphabeta/CD19-depleted stem cell transplant. The chain employs TRBV27 and TRBJ1-4; tentatively, D is TRBD1 (6 bases). The CDR3 reads CASSSGAKGEKLFF. Written as DNA, the CDR3 is TGTGCCAGCAGTTCAGGGGCGAAGGGCGAAAAACTGTTTTTT.